This T cell receptor beta chain was identified during a study of response to subunit inactivated influenza vaccine. TCRdb reprocessed the RT-PCR reads with MiXCR, giving one entry per CDR3 protein. The sample consists of around 540,000 distinct CDR3 sequences, approximately 12% of them appearing once. This CDR3 has 13 amino acids. Germline V lookup: CDR1 LGHDT, CDR2 YNNKEL (reference sequence). Trimming took off 1 base at V and 5 bases at J, with 9 bases between the two ends. J is TRBJ2-7 and V is TRBV3-1, with D maybe TRBD1 (5 bases). The source was PBMCs from blood, collected on the day of vaccination. The receptor was isolated from a man aged 45 to 65 who received an inactivated influenza vaccine. CDR3 region: CASSQGFRDEQYF. CDR3 DNA: TGTGCCAGCAGCCAAGGGTTCAGGGACGAGCAGTACTTC.